The 11 T cell receptor beta chains presented below share a single source sample, sequenced in a study of neoadjuvant anti-PD-1 for oral cavity cancer. The table came from immunoSEQ multiplex PCR; TCRdb's copy has only in-frame clones and leaves some out. The table has 20,000 to 25,000 clones, less than 50% seen once; the top ten hold approximately 40%. Time point of the sample: after neoadjuvant nivolumab, at surgical resection. The input for sequencing was tumor tissue, taken after nivolumab (anti-PD-1) treatment. The receptors come from a person aged 40 to 85 with oral cavity squamous cell carcinoma.

The chain employs TRBV29-1 and TRBJ2-6; 7 nucleotides align to TRBD1. The CDR3 loop spans 14 amino acids. Germline assignment: CDR1 SQVTM and CDR2 ANQGSEA. DNA of the CDR3: TGCCTCGACAGGGCCAACTCTGGGGCCAACGTCCTGACTTTC. It codes for CLDRANSGANVLTF.

This chain connects TRBV5-1 to TRBJ2-1, with D maybe TRBD1 (5 bases). V was trimmed by 3 bases and J by 10 bases, leaving 8 bases between them. Germline V CDR1 and CDR2: SGHRS, YFSETQ. The CDR3 has 11 amino acids. The CDR3 DNA follows: TGCGCCAGCAGCTCCAGGGTAGAGCAGTTCTTC. Its translation is CASSSRVEQFF.

The chain uses TRBV6-5 and TRBJ2-2; D gene uncertain. CDR3 length: 14 residues. CDR1 MNHEY and CDR2 SVGAGI come from the germline V gene. V lost 0 bases to trimming and J lost 3 bases, with 5 bases between them. The CDR3 DNA reads TGTGCCAGCAGTTACTCAGGGTACACCGGGGAGCTGTTTTTT. Translation: CASSYSGYTGELFF.

This chain uses TRBV27 with TRBJ1-4; D gene uncertain. Germline V gene lookup returns CDR1 MNHEY and CDR2 SMNVEV (reference sequence). This CDR3 comprises 19 residues. Trimming removed 2 bases from V and 0 bases from J, with 19 bases in between. The CDR3 DNA follows: TGTGCCAGCAGTTTAACGCCCCCTCTCTCAGAAGCAACTAATGAAAAACTGTTTTTT. This gives the protein CASSLTPPLSEATNEKLFF.

V gene TRBV19 combines with J gene TRBJ2-7, with 8 bases matching TRBD2. CDR3 size: 16 residues. V shed 3 bases, J shed 5 bases, and the junction held 12 bases outside the gene matches. CDR1 and CDR2 from the germline V gene are LNHDA and SQIVND (reference sequence). The CDR3 bases are TGTGCCAGTAGTATCGGAGTACGGGGGGGAATCGACGAGCAGTACTTC. Translated, it gives CASSIGVRGGIDEQYF.

This chain links TRBV5-6 with TRBJ2-3; TRBD1 might be the D (6 bases). CDR3 length equals 16 residues. V was shortened by 3 bases and J by 5 bases, with 19 bases between the two germline ends. Looked up from germline, CDR1 is SGHDT and CDR2 is YYEEEE. CDR3 sequence (DNA): TGTGCCAGCAGCTGGGGAACAGGGATCATTGGAGATACGCAGTATTTT. Translation: CASSWGTGIIGDTQYF.

The CDR3 protein is CASSRTGESNQPQHF. CDR3 DNA: TGTGCCAGCAGTCGGACAGGGGAAAGCAATCAGCCCCAGCATTTT. The chain couples TRBV6-5 to TRBJ1-5, with 9 bases identical to TRBD1. Germline V lookup: CDR1 MNHEY, CDR2 SVGAGI. V was clipped by 5 bases and J by 1 base; unmatched bases: 3. The CDR3 is 15 amino acids.

V gene TRBV5-6 combines with J gene TRBJ2-7; 7 bases are shared with TRBD2. Germline CDR1 reads SGHDT; CDR2 reads YYEEEE. The CDR3 has 16 residues. The trim removed 4 bases at V and 3 bases at J, leaving 13 bases unmatched. Here the CDR3 reads CASSSISRRGVYEQYF. The CDR3 nucleotides are TGTGCCAGCAGCAGTATAAGTCGTCGGGGGGTCTACGAGCAGTACTTC.

This chain uses TRBV15 with TRBJ1-1; D gene unclear. V was shortened by 3 bases and J by 1 base, with 6 bases between the two germline ends. Germline loops: CDR1 LNHNV, CDR2 YYDKDF (reference sequence). This CDR3 contains 13 residues. CDR3 sequence: CATSSQANTEAFF. The CDR3 DNA is TGTGCCACCAGCAGCCAGGCGAACACTGAAGCTTTCTTT.

The chain links TRBV4-1 to TRBJ2-7, with 7 nucleotides matching TRBD1. The CDR3 extends over 15 amino acids. The V segment lost 1 base and the J segment 3 bases; nucleotides outside the gene matches: 6. Per germline, CDR1 MGHRA and CDR2 YSYEKL. The CDR3 bases are TGCGCCAGCAGCCAAGTTGATGCAGGGGGCTACGAGCAGTACTTC. Protein product: CASSQVDAGGYEQYF.

The genes are TRBV7-8 and TRBJ1-5; 7 positions agree with TRBD1. Germline V gene sequence: CDR1 SGHVS, CDR2 FQNEAQ. The length of the CDR3 is 15 residues. The V and J ends lost 5 bases and 0 bases, in that order; junction bases with no gene match: 4. CDR3 in DNA: TGTGCCAGCAGCAGGGACAGAAATAGCAATCAGCCCCAGCATTTT. Translating it yields CASSRDRNSNQPQHF.